The 16 T cell receptor beta chains reported below all come from one sample, sequenced in a study of response to subunit inactivated influenza vaccine. TCRdb re-derived calls from the RT-PCR reads in MiXCR, one entry per CDR3 protein. The sample holds 800,000 to 1,000,000 distinct CDR3 sequences, over 20% seen once. The input for sequencing was PBMCs from blood, taken 4 to 6 days after vaccination. All receptors come from a man aged 50 to 59 who received an inactivated influenza vaccine.

The V call is TRBV10-3, the J call TRBJ2-7, with D possibly being TRBD2 (6 bases). V was shortened by 4 bases and J by 7 bases, with 14 bases between the two germline ends. Germline lookup yields CDR1 ENHRY and CDR2 SYGVKD. The CDR3 has 13 amino acids. CDR3 in amino acids: CAISARESGEQYF. CDR3 coding DNA: TGTGCCATCAGTGCTCGGGAGTCTGGGGAGCAGTACTTC.

The chain's CDR3 is CATSERGAGRTSPQHF. CDR3 sequence (DNA): TGTGCCACCAGTGAGCGGGGGGCTGGCAGGACGTCGCCCCAGCATTTT. The V and J genes are TRBV24-1 and TRBJ1-5; D possibly corresponds to TRBD1 (6 bases). The V and J ends lost 4 bases and 9 bases respectively, with 21 bases between them. The CDR3 covers 16 residues. Germline V CDR1 and CDR2: KGHDR, SFDVKD.

This clonotype was counted ten times or more. The chain links TRBV20-1 to TRBJ2-4; D may be TRBD2 (6 bases). Germline V CDR1 and CDR2: DFQATT, SNEGSKA (reference sequence). This CDR3 has 16 residues. Trimming shortened V by 0 bases and J by 1 base, and 13 bases separated the two germline ends. This CDR3 reads CSAREEGVGAKNIQYF. The CDR3 nucleotides are TGCAGTGCTAGAGAGGAGGGCGTTGGGGCCAAAAACATTCAGTACTTC.

This clonotype was seen only a few times. This chain links TRBV9 with TRBJ2-1; TRBD2 matches 13 bases. Per the germline V gene, CDR1 is SGDLS and CDR2 is YYNGEE. CDR3 length: 16 residues. V lost 2 bases and J lost 6; bases outside the gene matches: 5. The CDR3 nucleotides are TGTGCCAGCAGCGTGATCGGGACTAGCGGGGTCAATGAGCAGTTCTTC. This gives the protein CASSVIGTSGVNEQFF.

The chain links TRBV27 to TRBJ2-7; D uncertain. The CDR3 contains 15 residues. Germline assignment: CDR1 MNHEY and CDR2 SMNVEV (reference sequence). Trimming stripped 0 bases from V and 2 bases from J, with 11 bases between. The CDR3 is CASSLSKAGPYEQYF. CDR3 sequence (DNA): TGTGCCAGCAGTTTATCGAAAGCAGGACCCTACGAGCAGTACTTC.

The chain is built from TRBV7-8 and TRBJ2-7, with TRBD2 matching 13 bases. This CDR3 has 17 residues. The V gene end was trimmed by 4 bases and the J gene end by 7 bases; junction bases not matched to a gene: 13. The germline CDR1 and CDR2 sequences are SGHVS and FQNEAQ. In DNA, the CDR3 is TGTGCCAGCAGCTCAAGACTAGCGGGGGGAACCTATCGTGAGCAGTACTTC. This translates into CASSSRLAGGTYREQYF.

The chain is built from TRBV12-3 or TRBV12-4 and TRBJ1-2; no clear D. V dropped 5 bases and J dropped 7 bases, with 14 bases sitting between them. This CDR3 spans 13 amino acids. For the CDR3, the DNA is TGTGCCAGCAGTAGTACCGGGGTGAGTGGCTACACCTTC. It encodes CASSSTGVSGYTF.

This clonotype was found many times. The rearrangement uses TRBV11-2 and TRBJ2-5; 13 positions agree with TRBD2. CDR1 and CDR2 (germline): SGHAT, FQNNGV. This CDR3 is 17 amino acids long. The J segment lost 4 bases and the V segment lost 4 bases, leaving 9 bases of the junction unmatched. In DNA form, the CDR3 reads TGTGCCAGCAGCTCTGATCGAAGACTAGCGGGAGGAGAGACCCAGTACTTC. Residues: CASSSDRRLAGGETQYF.

There are a few counts of this clonotype. The chain uses TRBV28 and TRBJ2-1, with 7 positions matching TRBD1. V was clipped by 7 bases and J by 4 bases; unmatched bases: 4. The germline CDR1 and CDR2 sequences are MDHEN and SYDVKM. The CDR3 has 13 amino acids. The CDR3, as DNA: TGTGCCAGCAACCGGGACAGATACAATGAGCAGTTCTTC. This gives the protein CASNRDRYNEQFF.

The chain recombines TRBV5-1 with TRBJ2-1, with unresolved D. Germline assignment: CDR1 SGHRS and CDR2 YFSETQ. The CDR3 length is 14 residues. Between the trimmed V and J ends, which lost 0 bases and 9 bases, there was a span of 13 bases. The CDR3 coding sequence is TGCGCCAGCAGCTTGGAGCCCTCTCCGGCTGAGCAGTTCTTC. Its translation is CASSLEPSPAEQFF.

J is TRBJ1-4 and V is TRBV18; a possible D gene is TRBD1 (6 bases). The CDR3 is 15 residues long. V was shortened by 6 bases and J by 8 bases, with 19 bases between the two germline ends. The germline gives CDR1 KGHSH, CDR2 LQKENI. The DNA of the CDR3 is TGTGCCAGCTCGACCATGGGGGGCGCACAGGAAAAACTGTTTTTT. Translation gives CASSTMGGAQEKLFF.

Only a few counts were recorded for this clonotype. This chain uses TRBV12-3 or TRBV12-4 with TRBJ2-2, with D perhaps assigned TRBD1 or TRBD2 (5 bases each). This CDR3 region has 15 residues. V was trimmed by 5 bases and J by 5 bases, leaving 15 bases between them. CDR3 DNA sequence: TGTGCCAGCAGTCCCCCCCCTGGGGGAACCGGGGAGCTGTTTTTT. Translating gives CASSPPPGGTGELFF.

The rearrangement uses TRBV7-2 and TRBJ2-5; D call uncertain. CDR1 and CDR2 from the germline V gene are SGHTA and FQGNSA. V lost 5 bases to trimming and J lost 5 bases, with 12 bases between them. CDR3 length equals 13 residues. Here the CDR3 reads CASSRLTGETQYF. The CDR3 DNA is TGTGCCAGCAGCCGTCTTACCGGGGAGACCCAGTACTTC.

This clonotype was counted a few times. The chain has TRBV7-6 and TRBJ2-1; 9 positions agree with TRBD2. Germline V CDR1 and CDR2: SGHVS, FNYEAQ. J gave up 2 bases and V 5 bases, and 4 bases lay outside the gene matches. The CDR3 contains 15 residues. The DNA for the CDR3 is TGTGCCAGCAGCGACGCGGGGGGGACCTACAATGAGCAGTTCTTC. It is translated as CASSDAGGTYNEQFF.

The rearrangement uses TRBV7-2 and TRBJ1-5; perhaps TRBD1 as D (6 bases). CDR3 length equals 14 residues. The V end was cut by 5 bases, the J end by 0 bases, with 8 bases between. Per the germline V gene, CDR1 is SGHTA and CDR2 is FQGNSA. The CDR3 sequence: CASSRQVSNQPQHF. The CDR3 bases are TGTGCCAGCAGCCGACAGGTTAGCAATCAGCCCCAGCATTTT. Drawing the rest from reference TRBV7-2 and TRBJ1-5, the complete variable domain is GAGVSQSPSNKVTEKGKDVELRCDPISGHTALYWYRQSLGQGLEFLIYFQGNSAPDKSGLPSDRFSAERTGGSVSTLTIQRTQQEDSAVYLCASSRQVSNQPQHFGDGTRLSIL.

The rearrangement uses TRBV28 and TRBJ2-3; possible D gene TRBD1, 5 bases. Trimming removed 7 bases at V and 0 bases at J, with 11 bases between. The CDR3 is 14 amino acids. Germline values: CDR1 MDHEN, CDR2 SYDVKM. The CDR3 sequence: CASIVGDSTDTQYF. CDR3 in DNA: TGTGCCAGCATAGTAGGGGATAGCACAGATACGCAGTATTTT.